Sequencing of this T cell receptor (beta chain) was carried out in a study of OX40 agonist ivuxolimab in advanced cancers. Regarding the study as a whole: Some of the lowest clonal expansion was seen in partial responders at 0.1-3.0 mg/kg.

Assay used: immunoSEQ multiplex PCR; TCRdb lists only in-frame clones, some missing. This table holds some 40,000 clones, 89% found once. On this clone itself: Its antigen is still unknown.

Germline V gene sequence: CDR1 MNHNY, CDR2 SVGAGI (reference sequence). CDR3 length: 14 residues. Trimming cost V 5 bases and J 5 bases; bases outside gene matches: 5. The rearrangement joins TRBV6-6 to TRBJ1-1; the match to TRBD1 covers 10 bases. The sequence came from an adult with an advanced solid tumor such as melanoma, head and neck, liver or kidney cancer. The sequences come from CD4+ or CD8+ T cells sorted from blood, collected in a trial of the OX40 agonist ivuxolimab. The CDR3 protein is CASSPDRGRTEAFF. The CDR3 DNA reads TGTGCCAGCAGTCCAGACAGGGGGCGGACTGAAGCTTTCTTT.